A single sample gave rise to the 28 T cell receptor beta chains below, sequenced in a study of cytomegalovirus exposure and HLA in healthy donors. PCR employed 60 Vbeta and 13 Jbeta primers. Sequencing was performed with immunoSEQ multiplex PCR; in TCRdb, only in-frame clones are kept and a portion is missing. This sample has roughly 140,000 clones, with roughly 84% found just once. Sequencing input: PBMCs. All receptors come from a boy between 2 and 15 years old in good health and CMV-seronegative.

The rearrangement uses TRBV30 and TRBJ2-1, with TRBD1 matching over 10 bases. Germline CDR1 reads GTSNPN; CDR2 reads SVGIG (reference sequence). With 4 bases clipped from V and 4 bases from J, the junction kept 7 bases outside the gene matches. The CDR3 is made up of 15 amino acids. The chain's CDR3 is CAWTNPGQGYNEQFF. For the CDR3, the DNA is TGTGCCTGGACCAATCCGGGACAGGGGTACAATGAGCAGTTCTTC.

The CDR3 is CASSHRGEETQYF. The CDR3 DNA reads as TGTGCCAGCAGCCATCGGGGTGAAGAGACCCAGTACTTC. J is TRBJ2-5 and V is TRBV14; the D gene is possibly TRBD2 (5 bases). The V gene lost 3 bases and the J gene lost 3 bases, with 8 bases spanning the gap. The CDR3 has 13 residues. From germline, CDR1 is SGHDN and CDR2 FVKESK.

CDR3 protein: CASSPRRTGRYEQYF. As DNA, the CDR3 is TGTGCCAGCAGCCCCCGCCGGACAGGCCGCTACGAGCAGTACTTC. The rearrangement joins TRBV7-2 to TRBJ2-7; 7 bases are a match to TRBD1. The V and J ends lost 5 bases and 3 bases, in that order; junction bases with no gene match: 10. This CDR3 comprises 15 residues. Germline V lookup: CDR1 SGHTA, CDR2 FQGNSA. Filled out from reference TRBV7-2 and TRBJ2-7, the complete variable domain reads GAGVSQSPSNKVTEKGKDVELRCDPISGHTALYWYRQSLGQGLEFLIYFQGNSAPDKSGLPSDRFSAERTGGSVSTLTIQRTQQEDSAVYLCASSPRRTGRYEQYFGPGTRLTVT.

The chain has TRBV18 and TRBJ1-1, with a tentative D call TRBD1 (6 bases). V lost 3 bases and J lost 9, with 14 bases in between. This CDR3 has 13 residues. Germline V gene lookup returns CDR1 KGHSH and CDR2 LQKENI. The CDR3 DNA sequence: TGTGCCAGCTCACCCGACAGGACCGGGCAAGCTTTCTTT. It specifies CASSPDRTGQAFF. Using reference TRBV18 and TRBJ1-1 for the parts outside the CDR3, the full variable domain is NAGVMQNPRHLVRRRGQEARLRCSPMKGHSHVYWYRQLPEEGLKFMVYLQKENIIDESGMPKERFSAEFPKEGPSILRIQQVVRGDSAAYFCASSPDRTGQAFFGQGTRLTVV.

V and J are TRBV28 and TRBJ2-7, with 7 bases fitting TRBD1. This CDR3 has 15 residues. J gave up 2 bases and V 3 bases, and 7 bases lay outside the gene matches. Germline V lookup: CDR1 MDHEN, CDR2 SYDVKM. The CDR3 spells CASSFSRGLPYEQYF. The CDR3 DNA reads as TGTGCCAGCAGTTTTAGCAGGGGGTTACCCTACGAGCAGTACTTC.

This clone is a singleton in its sample. The rearrangement links TRBV19 to TRBJ2-2; TRBD1 aligns across 8 bases. Unmatched junction bases numbered 6, after V lost 6 bases and J lost 6 bases. Germline CDR1 reads LNHDA; CDR2 reads SQIVND (reference sequence). The CDR3 has 14 amino acids. The CDR3 is CASRGGQGSGELFF. In DNA, the CDR3 is TGTGCCAGTAGGGGCGGACAGGGATCCGGGGAGCTGTTTTTT.

This sequence joins TRBV5-4 and TRBJ2-1; 10 bases fit TRBD2. The germline V gene encodes CDR1 SGHNT and CDR2 YYREEE (reference sequence). V dropped 3 bases and J dropped 9; count of bases not matched to a gene: 6. This CDR3 is 14 amino acids long. CDR3 in amino acids: CASSSSGGVGEQFF. CDR3 DNA: TGTGCCAGCAGCTCAAGCGGGGGGGTAGGTGAGCAGTTCTTC.

The V call is TRBV2, the J call TRBJ2-1; 7 bases line up with TRBD2. Trimming at V came to 9 bases and at J to 6 bases, leaving 11 bases not matched to a gene. Per the germline V gene, CDR1 is SNHLY and CDR2 is FYNNEI. The CDR3 runs 14 residues. The CDR3 protein is CARDEREGGNEQFF. In DNA, the CDR3 is TGTGCCAGGGATGAGCGGGAAGGCGGCAATGAGCAGTTCTTC.

The chain carries TRBV28 and TRBJ2-1; 9 bases match TRBD1. The V gene's germline CDR1 is MDHEN and CDR2 SYDVKM. There are 15 residues in the CDR3. The V gene end was trimmed by 5 bases and the J gene end by 3 bases; junction bases not matched to a gene: 5. CDR3 loop: CASSPGTGNYNEQFF. The CDR3 nucleotides read TGTGCCAGCAGTCCGGGGACAGGGAACTACAATGAGCAGTTCTTC.

The chain links TRBV10-3 to TRBJ2-5, with 9 bases that match TRBD1. Germline CDR1 ENHRY, CDR2 SYGVKD. V trimming: 4 bases; J trimming: 1 base; junction bases outside the gene matches: 4. The CDR3 runs to 15 residues. CDR3 DNA sequence: TGTGCCATCAGTGGGGACAGGGAGGGCCAAGAGACCCAGTACTTC. Its translation: CAISGDREGQETQYF.

The chain uses TRBV12-5 and TRBJ2-2; tentatively, D is TRBD1 (6 bases). V lost 2 bases and J 6 bases, leaving 10 bases between the germline ends. Per germline, CDR1 LGHNT and CDR2 FRNRAP. The CDR3 contains 14 residues. The CDR3 is CASGLFTGSGELFF. The DNA of the CDR3 is TGTGCTAGTGGTTTGTTCACAGGGTCCGGGGAGCTGTTTTTT.

The genes are TRBV10-3 and TRBJ2-7; tentative D call: TRBD1 (6 bases). The V end lost 4 bases, the J end lost 2 bases, and 27 bases lay between the germline ends. This CDR3 comprises 19 residues. The germline gives CDR1 ENHRY, CDR2 SYGVKD. CDR3 loop: CAISGIRGQTQGATYEQYF. The CDR3 DNA reads as TGTGCCATCAGTGGAATCCGCGGCCAAACACAGGGCGCTACCTACGAGCAGTACTTC.

The chain combines TRBV29-1 with TRBJ2-1; TRBD1 agrees at 7 bases. The CDR3 has 12 amino acids. Germline assignment: CDR1 SQVTM and CDR2 ANQGSEA. V trimming: 4 bases; J trimming: 7 bases; junction bases outside the gene matches: 4. The CDR3 region has the DNA TGCAGCGTTGTGGGCAGGGGGAATGAGCAGTTCTTC. Protein sequence: CSVVGRGNEQFF.

The chain couples TRBV6-5 to TRBJ2-5; 7 bases align to TRBD1. The germline V gene encodes CDR1 MNHEY and CDR2 SVGAGI. This CDR3 has 14 amino acids. The V gene end was trimmed by 4 bases and the J gene end by 8 bases; junction bases not matched to a gene: 10. As DNA, the CDR3 is TGTGCCAGCAGTTCACCGGGACAGCCTGACACCCAGTACTTC. It encodes CASSSPGQPDTQYF.

The chain is built from TRBV18 and TRBJ2-2, with 14 bases fitting TRBD2. Germline V gene lookup returns CDR1 KGHSH and CDR2 LQKENI. This CDR3 contains 17 residues. V dropped 3 bases and J dropped 6; count of bases not matched to a gene: 6. As DNA, the CDR3 is TGTGCCAGCTCACCGGGACTAGCGGGAGTTCGAGCCGGGGAGCTGTTTTTT. Its protein product is CASSPGLAGVRAGELFF. Combining the CDR3 with reference TRBV18 and TRBJ2-2 gives the whole variable domain NAGVMQNPRHLVRRRGQEARLRCSPMKGHSHVYWYRQLPEEGLKFMVYLQKENIIDESGMPKERFSAEFPKEGPSILRIQQVVRGDSAAYFCASSPGLAGVRAGELFFGEGSRLTVL.

This rearrangement joins TRBV9 to TRBJ2-5, with 10 bases aligning to TRBD2. V dropped 6 bases and J dropped 4; count of bases not matched to a gene: 12. The CDR3 is made up of 16 amino acids. Germline CDR1 reads SGDLS; CDR2 reads YYNGEE. Here the CDR3 reads CASTLGGGLARETQYF. CDR3 nucleotides: TGTGCCAGCACCTTAGGGGGGGGACTAGCGAGAGAGACCCAGTACTTC.

The gene calls are TRBV28 and TRBJ2-1; a weak D match, TRBD2 (5 bases). This CDR3 region has 15 residues. Germline CDR1 reads MDHEN; CDR2 reads SYDVKM. V was cut by 1 base and J by 10 bases, with 17 bases left in between. CDR3 sequence: CASSLLDAAGREQFF. The DNA for the CDR3 is TGTGCCAGCAGTTTATTAGACGCGGCGGGTCGAGAGCAGTTCTTC. The full variable domain, rest sourced from reference TRBV28 and TRBJ2-1, is DVKVTQSSRYLVKRTGEKVFLECVQDMDHENMFWYRQDPGLGLRLIYFSYDVKMKEKGDIPEGYSVSREKKERFSLILESASTNQTSMYLCASSLLDAAGREQFFGPGTRLTVL.

The rearrangement joins TRBV6-5 to TRBJ1-1; unclear D gene. This CDR3 spans 15 amino acids. From germline, CDR1 is MNHEY and CDR2 SVGAGI. Between the trimmed V and J ends, which lost 5 bases and 5 bases, there was a span of 18 bases. The CDR3 DNA sequence: TGTGCCAGCAGTCCAACGACCGCCGGCAGGACTGAAGCTTTCTTT. Protein: CASSPTTAGRTEAFF.

V gene TRBV13 combines with J gene TRBJ2-7; 7 bases are a match to TRBD1. This CDR3 comprises 14 residues. CDR1 is PRHDT, CDR2 FYEKMQ, per germline (reference sequence). Trimming removed 5 bases from V and 3 bases from J; junction bases left unmatched: 7. CDR3 bases: TGTGCCAGCAGCCCCCCCGGGACAGACTACGAGCAGTACTTC. Encoded protein: CASSPPGTDYEQYF. The variable domain in full, with the rest retrieved from reference TRBV13 and TRBJ2-7, is AAGVIQSPRHLIKEKRETATLKCYPIPRHDTVYWYQQGPGQDPQFLISFYEKMQSDKGSIPDRFSAQQFSDYHSELNMSSLELGDSALYFCASSPPGTDYEQYFGPGTRLTVT.

The CDR3 DNA reads TGTGCCAGCAGTCCCAGACAGGGTGGACTGTTTTTT. Protein: CASSPRQGGLFF. V usage is TRBV27 and J usage is TRBJ1-4, with 7 bases identical to TRBD1. Germline CDR1 MNHEY, CDR2 SMNVEV (reference sequence). Losses at the gene ends were 5 bases for V and 13 bases for J; bases not matched to a gene: 7. This CDR3 is 12 amino acids long.

This clone has just one count. The chain is built from TRBV11-2 and TRBJ1-2; TRBD1 aligns across 9 bases. The V segment lost 2 bases and the J segment 8 bases; nucleotides outside the gene matches: 15. Germline CDR1 SGHAT, CDR2 FQNNGV. The CDR3 runs to 17 residues. The CDR3 here is CASSLLGASGQGRGYTF. In nucleotides, the CDR3 is TGTGCCAGCAGCTTACTAGGGGCTTCGGGACAGGGTCGGGGCTACACCTTC.

This sequence joins TRBV7-2 and TRBJ1-1; D possibly corresponds to TRBD1 (6 bases). Germline V gene data show CDR1 as SGHTA and CDR2 as FQGNSA. The V and J ends lost 5 bases and 4 bases respectively, with 17 bases between them. This CDR3 region has 15 residues. This chain's CDR3 is CASSRKTGLSTEAFF. The DNA of the CDR3 is TGTGCCAGCAGCCGCAAAACAGGGTTATCCACTGAAGCTTTCTTT.

The V call is TRBV7-2, the J call TRBJ2-2, with 11 bases lining up with TRBD1. The CDR3 runs to 15 residues. Germline V gene lookup returns CDR1 SGHTA and CDR2 FQGNSA. J lost 6 bases, V lost 5 bases, and 5 bases had no gene match. CDR3: CASSPGTGGAGELFF. The CDR3 nucleotides read TGTGCCAGCAGCCCTGGGACAGGGGGTGCCGGGGAGCTGTTTTTT.

This clone occurred once. V is TRBV5-1 and J is TRBJ1-5, with 9 bases that match TRBD1. The ends lost 4 bases at V and 4 bases at J; junction bases unmatched: 6. From germline, CDR1 is SGHRS and CDR2 YFSETQ. The length of the CDR3 is 15 residues. This chain's CDR3 is CASSPTGTGNQPQHF. The CDR3 bases are TGCGCCAGCAGCCCGACCGGGACAGGGAATCAGCCCCAGCATTTT.

This clone has just a few counts. This sample also contains other DNA sequences that code for the same CDR3. This chain connects TRBV7-9 to TRBJ2-7; 7 bases are a match to TRBD1. Looked up from germline, CDR1 is SEHNR and CDR2 is FQNEAQ (reference sequence). The trim removed 5 bases at V and 4 bases at J, leaving 8 bases unmatched. This CDR3 has 14 residues. The CDR3 reads CASSPRDRLYEQYF. CDR3 nucleotides: TGTGCCAGCAGCCCCCGGGACAGACTATACGAGCAGTACTTC.

V gene TRBV19 combines with J gene TRBJ2-4; 8 bases align to TRBD2. V gave up 3 bases and J gave up 9 bases; unmatched junction bases: 7. This CDR3 contains 14 residues. CDR1 is LNHDA and CDR2 is SQIVND in the germline V gene (reference sequence). The CDR3 sequence is CASSISGGPGIQYF. The CDR3 DNA reads as TGTGCCAGTAGTATTTCGGGAGGGCCAGGCATTCAGTACTTC.

The rearrangement uses TRBV5-1 and TRBJ2-7; a possible D gene is TRBD1 (5 bases). Trimming left V 8 bases short and J 3 bases short, with 18 bases between. This CDR3 spans 14 amino acids. CDR1 SGHRS and CDR2 YFSETQ come from the germline V gene. CDR3 sequence: CASRQTGTIYEQYF. DNA of the CDR3: TGCGCCAGTAGACAAACAGGTACTATCTACGAGCAGTACTTC.

This chain joins TRBV4-1 and TRBJ2-3; 9 bases fit TRBD2. There are 16 residues in the CDR3. Germline-derived CDR1 and CDR2 are MGHRA and YSYEKL. Germline trimming cut 3 bases from V and 2 bases from J; bases unmatched to any gene: 6. CDR3 sequence (DNA): TGCGCCAGCAGCCACAAACCGGGACTAGCCACAGATACGCAGTATTTT. Its protein product is CASSHKPGLATDTQYF.